This T cell receptor beta chain comes out of a study of cytomegalovirus exposure and HLA in healthy donors. The primer mix had 60 Vbeta and 13 Jbeta primers. This table comes from immunoSEQ multiplex PCR, and its TCRdb copy is limited to in-frame clones, with some not included. The profile shows about 93,000 clones, 78% of them singletons. CDR3 length equals 16 residues. V lost 6 bases, J lost 0 bases, and 18 bases lay in between. CDR1 is SGDLS and CDR2 is YYNGEE in the germline V gene. The specimen sequenced was PBMCs. This clonotype originated in a woman aged 40-49 years in good health and CMV-seronegative. The chain has TRBV9 and TRBJ1-1; D may be TRBD1 (6 bases). The CDR3: CASTKGTRGLNTEAFF. CDR3 sequence (DNA): TGTGCCAGCACCAAGGGGACCAGGGGCTTGAACACTGAAGCTTTCTTT.